This T cell receptor beta chain was sequenced in a study of blood T cell repertoires in COVID-19. Overall study context: Material from acute and convalescent COVID-19 was sourced from the United States, Italy and Spain. PBMCs, B-cell-depleted T cells, or T cells were the source of the cDNA or gDNA that made up the material.

Profiled with immunoSEQ multiplex PCR; TCRdb holds only in-frame clones, not every one. Of some 220,000 clones listed, 87% are singletons. V was pared by 5 bases and J by 2 bases, with 4 bases of the junction left unmatched. This CDR3 has 14 residues. Germline CDR1 MNHEY, CDR2 SVGAGI. Sequenced sample: peripheral blood. The source of this sequence is a woman aged 18-35 years who had recovered from COVID-19. The rearrangement links TRBV6-5 to TRBJ2-7; 9 positions agree with TRBD2. CDR3 protein: CASSPSGKTYEQYF. CDR3 bases: TGTGCCAGCAGTCCTAGCGGGAAGACCTACGAGCAGTACTTC.